The 6 T cell receptor beta chains in this list originate from one sample, sequenced in a study of blood T cell repertoires in COVID-19. Sequencing used immunoSEQ multiplex PCR; TCRdb keeps in-frame clones, though not all of them. Among some 200,000 clones listed, 85% to 90% were seen once. Material: peripheral blood. All receptors derive from a woman in her sixties or seventies with acute or convalescent COVID-19.

The genes are TRBV5-4 and TRBJ2-7; 8 bases map to TRBD1. Germline V CDR1 and CDR2: SGHNT, YYREEE (reference sequence). V was clipped by 4 bases and J by 2 bases; unmatched bases: 8. The CDR3 loop spans 15 amino acids. The CDR3 DNA follows: TGTGCCAGCAGCGGCTCCGGGACAGGCGCCTACGAGCAGTACTTC. Translation gives CASSGSGTGAYEQYF.

The table lists this clone with a count of one. The J gene is TRBJ1-4, the V gene TRBV5-1, with no clear D. CDR3 size: 15 residues. Germline V gene data show CDR1 as SGHRS and CDR2 as YFSETQ. Trimming pared 9 bases from V and 2 bases from J, leaving 17 bases between. The CDR3: CATRIRPGTNEKLFF. CDR3 sequence (DNA): TGCGCCACCCGGATTAGACCGGGGACTAATGAAAAACTGTTTTTT.

Worth noting for this clone: The junction does not match germline at one end; this may be a read error. The rearrangement links TRBV7-7 to TRBJ2-7; TRBD1 aligns across 10 bases. CDR3 length equals 13 residues. Looked up from germline, CDR1 is SSHAT and CDR2 is FNYEAQ (reference sequence). CDR3 sequence (DNA): TGTGCTAGCAGCCCGGGACAGGGGAACGAGCAGTACTTC. As protein: CASSPGQGNEQYF.

This chain joins TRBV7-9 and TRBJ2-1; D is perhaps TRBD2 (6 bases). CDR1 is SEHNR, CDR2 FQNEAQ, per germline (reference sequence). Trimming cost V 7 bases and J 0 bases, with 13 bases left between them. The CDR3 runs 15 residues. The CDR3 nucleotides are TGTGCCAGCATCTCGGGAGAACCCTCCTACAATGAGCAGTTCTTC. It is translated as CASISGEPSYNEQFF.

The J gene is TRBJ1-5, the V gene TRBV27; D gene unclear. The CDR3 runs to 16 residues. Deletions cut 3 bases from V and 2 bases from J, with 14 bases between. The germline V gene has CDR1 MNHEY and CDR2 SMNVEV (reference sequence). The CDR3 nucleotides are TGTGCCAGCAGTTTCCTCCGGGATTGGGGCAATCAGCCCCAGCATTTT. This encodes CASSFLRDWGNQPQHF.

V is TRBV2 and J is TRBJ1-2, with D maybe TRBD1 (6 bases). The germline V and J ends were trimmed by 5 bases and 4 bases, with 14 bases remaining between them. This CDR3 is 14 amino acids long. Germline V gene lookup returns CDR1 SNHLY and CDR2 FYNNEI. The CDR3 is CASSTEQGPYGYTF. The CDR3 DNA reads as TGTGCCAGCAGTACGGAGCAGGGGCCCTATGGCTACACCTTC.